The next 8 T cell receptor beta chains were all read from a single sample in a study of beta chain features in type 1 diabetes. Of the isolated RNA, all was reverse transcribed, and so the sequenced material was expressed TCRB transcripts. TCRdb's copy holds only in-frame clones and misses some; the assay was immunoSEQ multiplex PCR. The sample shows hundreds of thousands of clones, 13% to 15% of them seen only once. Sequencing used naive CD4+ T cells from blood. Receptors originate from a woman between 35 and 50 years old in good health.

This clone was counted only a few times. The chain combines TRBV28 with TRBJ2-5; TRBD1 matches at 7 bases. After removal of 6 bases from V and 5 bases from J, the junction contained 12 bases not matched to a gene. The CDR3 length is 15 residues. Germline CDR1 MDHEN, CDR2 SYDVKM. Here the CDR3 DNA reads TGTGCCAGCAGCCTCCCTACAGGGGCCGGGGAGACCCAGTACTTC. Its translation: CASSLPTGAGETQYF.

The CDR3 region has the DNA TGTGCCATCGGACAGACCGCCTACGAGCAGTACTTC. This sequence encodes CAIGQTAYEQYF. The chain uses TRBV18 and TRBJ2-5; D might be TRBD1 (6 bases). Gene TRBJ2-7 matches the end of the DNA better, so the J call may be wrong. CDR1 and CDR2 (germline): KGHSH, LQKENI. CDR3 size: 12 residues.

The rearrangement joins TRBV23-1 to TRBJ1-3; D possibly corresponds to TRBD1 (6 bases). TRBV23-1 is labeled an ORF, and its function is uncertain. This CDR3 is 18 amino acids long. The ends were cut back, 0 bases at V and 4 bases at J, with 19 bases in the middle. The CDR3 reads CASSQSVVTGPSGNTIYF. CDR3 DNA sequence: TGCGCCAGCAGTCAATCAGTGGTGACAGGACCATCCGGAAACACCATATATTTT.

This clone was observed at least ten times. This rearrangement joins TRBV4-3 to TRBJ2-7, with D maybe TRBD2 (6 bases). The germline V gene encodes CDR1 LGHNA and CDR2 YSLEER. V lost 4 bases and J 3 bases, leaving 13 bases between the germline ends. This CDR3 contains 14 residues. The CDR3 region has the DNA TGCGCCAGCAGCCTGGGACTCACAGACTACGAGCAGTACTTC. Its protein is CASSLGLTDYEQYF.

This clone was detected only a few times. This rearrangement joins TRBV6-6 to TRBJ2-7; 11 nucleotides line up with TRBD1. Trimming removed 4 bases from V and 2 bases from J; junction bases left unmatched: 7. The CDR3 spans 16 residues. Germline-derived CDR1 and CDR2 are MNHNY and SVGAGI (reference sequence). CDR3 nucleotide sequence: TGTGCCAGCAGTTGGACAGGGGGCTCTTCTCCCTACGAGCAGTACTTC. The encoded protein is CASSWTGGSSPYEQYF.

The chain links TRBV29-1 to TRBJ2-5; D is possibly TRBD2 (6 bases). Germline CDR1 is SQVTM and CDR2 is ANQGSEA. This CDR3 region has 13 residues. Trimming stripped 2 bases from V and 2 bases from J, with 9 bases between. The CDR3 coding sequence is TGCAGCGTTGAAAGTAGCGGACAAGAGACCCAGTACTTC. It specifies CSVESSGQETQYF.

The table lists this clone with a few counts. This chain uses TRBV6-6 with TRBJ1-2, with TRBD1 as a possible D gene (5 bases). Trimming removed 6 bases at V and 13 bases at J, with 21 bases between. Germline CDR1 and CDR2: MNHNY and SVGAGI (reference sequence). The CDR3 sequence is 13 residues long. CDR3 loop: CASSPPPGQVCTF. CDR3 DNA: TGTGCCAGCAGCCCTCCCCCAGGACAAGTCTGCACCTTC.

The gene calls are TRBV7-2 and TRBJ2-7; 7 bases map to TRBD1. Germline values: CDR1 SGHTA, CDR2 FQGNSA. This CDR3 spans 13 amino acids. Trimming removed 5 bases from V and 6 bases from J; junction bases left unmatched: 7. CDR3 DNA: TGTGCCAGCAGCGTAGACAGGGAGCGCGAGCAGTACTTC. Its protein is CASSVDREREQYF.